The clone carrying this T cell receptor beta chain was seen more than once but under ten times. Its antigen is as yet unknown. The sample comes from a study of identical twins. Points from the study as a whole: Fewer insertions marked abundant cord blood beta clonotypes; young adult naive trended weakly, memory not at all.

V dropped 8 bases and J dropped 0; count of bases not matched to a gene: 6. This CDR3 has 17 amino acids. Germline CDR1 and CDR2: MDHEN and SYDVKM. TCRdb called the 5' RACE reads again in MiXCR, with one record for every CDR3 protein. The sample contains around 530,000 distinct CDR3 sequences, about 15% of which appear only once. The same sample was also studied in work on yellow fever vaccine responses in identical twins.

The chain couples TRBV28 to TRBJ2-6, with TRBD1 matching 11 bases. Sequences were obtained from CD4+ T cells sorted from blood. This sequence originates from a woman under 30 in good health. The CDR3, as DNA: TGTGCCAGCGGGGCCGGGACAGGGGGCTCTGGGGCCAACGTCCTGACTTTC. Amino acid sequence: CASGAGTGGSGANVLTF.